This T cell receptor beta chain is drawn from a study of T cell responses to AZD1222 COVID-19 vaccine (dated by TCRdb to the early 2020s). About the study as a whole: Because spike-specific TCR depth and breadth did not differ between the two schedules, AZD1222 recipients who got a second dose at roughly 4 weeks were pooled with those who got a second dose at roughly 12 weeks. Trial participants were enrolled into age subgroups of 18-55, 56-69 and 70-plus years, which contained approximately 150, 28 and 58 TCR-sequenced participants, respectively. A total of 233 trial participants underwent TCR sequencing, of whom about 200 had received two doses of AZD1222 and some 25 had received two doses of the MenACWY control vaccine.

Explained via the paper, the time point label denotes: baseline before first vaccination. Vaccinee samples came from UK trials COV001 and COV002, including a single-blind randomized controlled phase 2/3 trial of AZD1222 (ChAdOx1 nCoV-19) in healthy adults. For TCRbeta chain sequencing, PBMC samples were collected from trial participants at day 0 and at day 28 after the second dose. The CDR3 regions of human TCRbeta chains were analyzed by immunosequencing. On the authors' methods: Repertoire TCRs were checked for matches against a reference library of SARS-CoV-2-specific TCRs that had been generated using the MIRA antigen-specificity platform. Breadth was defined as the fraction of unique TCRs that were SARS-CoV-2-associated. Depth was defined as the fraction of total T cells that were SARS-CoV-2-associated. Using the MIRA data, each spike-specific TCR was assigned both to the spike region to which the TCR was reactive and to a CD4 or CD8 class. Log10-transformed breadth and depth values were compared by one-way ANOVA with Sidak's multiple comparisons tests. TCRdb took this table from immuneACCESS and kept in-frame rearrangements with V and J called. Such tables lack part of the clones; where checked against another copy, unresolved V genes explain under half of the gap, and the rest is unexplained. The DNA gave D and trimming, while V, J and clone size come from that table. Recorded for this sample are about 100,000 clones; roughly 90% of them occurred a single time. Roughly 7% of the sample comes from the top ten.

What the authors observed across the whole study: Because no day 14 peak-response samples were available, repertoires were characterized only after the peak T cell response. Conclusions about previously exposed vaccinees were limited because only six AZD1222 recipients were SARS-CoV-2 seropositive at baseline. Participants were mostly white British and included more females than males, and it was suggested by the authors that clonal diversity may have been underestimated. Spike-specific TCR breadth and depth rose significantly after two AZD1222 doses compared with day 0 and with MenACWY recipients. In the small 56-69-year group, the increase in depth fell short of significance, most likely because of low power. Reportedly, close to half of the unique spike-specific TCRs recognized epitopes lying outside the regions that are mutated in the B.1.351 and B.1.1.7 variants. The whole spike protein was spanned by vaccine-associated CD4 TCRs, and dominant responses were seen in regions 160-218 and 743-854.

On this clone itself: Its antigen has not been determined. The sample holds no much larger clone one base away, and base qualities are not on file.

The CDR3 numbers 17 residues from cysteine through phenylalanine. Kept here is only the CDR3 DNA, which spans 51 bases and is read in frame from base 1. From the germline V gene, CDR1 is SGHVS and CDR2 is FNYEAQ. V trim: 5 bases; J trim: 0 bases; unmatched bases: 9. The specimen comprised peripheral blood, sampled on day 0 of AZD1222 vaccination. The TCR sequence derives from an adult in good health. The rearrangement joined TRBV7-6 to TRBJ2-7, with 11 junctional bases fitting TRBD2. The nucleotides read TGTGCCAGCAGCCCAGCTCTAGCGGGAGGCCTCTCCTACGAGCAGTACTTC. Its protein reads: CASSPALAGGLSYEQYF.